This T cell receptor beta chain was recorded in a study of beta chain features in type 1 diabetes. Study-wide points: In all four CD4+ subsets, TCRB CDR3 length was significantly, moderately reduced in type 1 diabetes. Insertion counts at VDJ junctions were lower in type 1 diabetes patients, who also showed more deletions there.

This clone was observed at least ten times. No antigen is known for it. The CDR3 sequence is 15 residues long. CDR1 is SGHDT and CDR2 is YYEEEE in the germline V gene. Trimming removed 0 bases from V and 7 bases from J; junction bases left unmatched: 6. As every portion of the isolated RNA was reverse transcribed, the sequencing read expressed TCRB transcripts. Sequenced by immunoSEQ multiplex PCR; TCRdb stores in-frame clones only, minus some. The sample holds 300,000 to 350,000 clones; 14% are singletons and the top ten take over 5.5%. The chain uses TRBV5-6 and TRBJ2-1; 8 bases are shared with TRBD1. The TCR sequence derives from a man aged 25 to 45 in good health. The specimen sequenced was central memory CD4+ T cells from blood. The chain's CDR3 is CASSLGGTGTNEQFF. CDR3 DNA: TGTGCCAGCAGCTTGGGCGGGACAGGAACGAATGAGCAGTTCTTC.